This T cell receptor (beta chain) originates from a study of blood T cell repertoires in COVID-19. The data were produced by immunoSEQ multiplex PCR, yet TCRdb's version contains in-frame clones alone and is incomplete. There are around 340,000 clones in the sample; more than 70% occur only once, and less than 5% lies in the top ten. V was shortened by 5 bases and J by 8 bases, with 15 bases between the two germline ends. The CDR3 spans 13 residues. The Seattle site enrolled patients during active infection and followed them longitudinally. The J gene is TRBJ1-2, the V gene TRBV12-3 or TRBV12-4, with a weak D call TRBD1 (6 bases). The specimen was peripheral blood. This TCR was sampled from a woman in her sixties with COVID-19, enrolled during active disease. The CDR3 DNA reads TGTGCCAGCAGTCACCCAGGGGTGGGAGGCTACACCTTC. Amino acids: CASSHPGVGGYTF.